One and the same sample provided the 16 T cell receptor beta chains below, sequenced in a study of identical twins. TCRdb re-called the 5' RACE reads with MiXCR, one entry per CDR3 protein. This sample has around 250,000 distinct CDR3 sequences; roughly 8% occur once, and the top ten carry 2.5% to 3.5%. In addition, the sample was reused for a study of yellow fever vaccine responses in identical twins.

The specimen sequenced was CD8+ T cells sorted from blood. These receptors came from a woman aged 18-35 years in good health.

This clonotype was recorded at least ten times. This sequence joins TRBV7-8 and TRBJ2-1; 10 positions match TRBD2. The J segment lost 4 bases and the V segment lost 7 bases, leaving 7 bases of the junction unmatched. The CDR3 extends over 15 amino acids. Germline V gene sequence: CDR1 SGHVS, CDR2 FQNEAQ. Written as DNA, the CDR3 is TGTGCCAGCACCCTTAGCGGGGGGTCTTACAATGAGCAGTTCTTC. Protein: CASTLSGGSYNEQFF.

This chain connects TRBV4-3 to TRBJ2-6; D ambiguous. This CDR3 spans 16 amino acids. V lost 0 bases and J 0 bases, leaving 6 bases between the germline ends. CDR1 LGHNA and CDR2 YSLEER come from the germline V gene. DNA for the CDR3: TGCGCCAGCAGCCAAGATCTGAGCTCTGGGGCCAACGTCCTGACTTTC. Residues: CASSQDLSSGANVLTF.

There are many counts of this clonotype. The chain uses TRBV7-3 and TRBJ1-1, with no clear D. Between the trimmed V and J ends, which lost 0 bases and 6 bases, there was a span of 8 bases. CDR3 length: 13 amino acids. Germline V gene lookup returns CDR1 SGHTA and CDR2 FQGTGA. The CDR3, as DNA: TGTGCCAGCAGCTTAACAATTGGGGCTGAAGCTTTCTTT. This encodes CASSLTIGAEAFF. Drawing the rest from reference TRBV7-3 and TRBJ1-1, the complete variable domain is GAGVSQTPSNKVTEKGKYVELRCDPISGHTALYWYRQSLGQGPEFLIYFQGTGAADDSGLPNDRFFAVRPEGSVSTLKIQRTERGDSAVYLCASSLTIGAEAFFGQGTRLTVV.

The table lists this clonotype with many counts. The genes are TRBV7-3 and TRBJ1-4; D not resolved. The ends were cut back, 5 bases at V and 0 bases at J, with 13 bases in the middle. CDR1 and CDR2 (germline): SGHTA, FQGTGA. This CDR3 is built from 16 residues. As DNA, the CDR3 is TGTGCCAGCAGCCCGGGGATCGGTACAACTAATGAAAAACTGTTTTTT. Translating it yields CASSPGIGTTNEKLFF.

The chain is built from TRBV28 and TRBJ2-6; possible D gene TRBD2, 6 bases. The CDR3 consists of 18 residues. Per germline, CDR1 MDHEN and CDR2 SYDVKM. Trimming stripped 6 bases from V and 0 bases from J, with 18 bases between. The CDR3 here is CASSSRGTRLSGANVLTF. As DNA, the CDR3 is TGTGCCAGCAGCTCCCGGGGGACCCGTCTCTCTGGGGCCAACGTCCTGACTTTC.

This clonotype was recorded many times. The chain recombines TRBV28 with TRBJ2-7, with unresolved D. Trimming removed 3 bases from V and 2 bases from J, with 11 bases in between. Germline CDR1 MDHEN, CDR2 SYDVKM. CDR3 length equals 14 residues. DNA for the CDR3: TGTGCCAGCAGTTTTGGCGACACCGCCTACGAGCAGTACTTC. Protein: CASSFGDTAYEQYF.

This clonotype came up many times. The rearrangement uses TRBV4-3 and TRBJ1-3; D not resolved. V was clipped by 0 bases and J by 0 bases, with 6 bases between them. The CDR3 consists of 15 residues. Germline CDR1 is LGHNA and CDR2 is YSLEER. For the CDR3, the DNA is TGCGCCAGCAGCCAAGACAGGTTCTCTGGAAACACCATATATTTT. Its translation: CASSQDRFSGNTIYF.

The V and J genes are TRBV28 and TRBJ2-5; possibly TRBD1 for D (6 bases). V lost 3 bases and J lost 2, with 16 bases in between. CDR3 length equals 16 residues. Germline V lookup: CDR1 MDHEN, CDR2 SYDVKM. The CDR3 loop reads CASSFRDIILQETQYF. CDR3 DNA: TGTGCCAGCAGTTTCCGGGACATAATTTTACAAGAGACCCAGTACTTC.

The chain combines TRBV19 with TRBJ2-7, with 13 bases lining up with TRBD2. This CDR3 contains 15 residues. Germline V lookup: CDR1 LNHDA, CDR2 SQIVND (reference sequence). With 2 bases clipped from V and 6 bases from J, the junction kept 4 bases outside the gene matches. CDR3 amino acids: CASSISGLAGSEQYF. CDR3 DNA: TGTGCCAGTAGTATATCGGGACTAGCGGGAAGCGAGCAGTACTTC.

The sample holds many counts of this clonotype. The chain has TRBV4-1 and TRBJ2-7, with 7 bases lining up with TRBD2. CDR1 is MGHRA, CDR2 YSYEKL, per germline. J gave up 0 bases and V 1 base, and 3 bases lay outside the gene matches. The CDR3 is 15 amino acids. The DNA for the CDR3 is TGCGCCAGCAGCCAAGCCGGGACTAACTCCTACGAGCAGTACTTC. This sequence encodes CASSQAGTNSYEQYF.

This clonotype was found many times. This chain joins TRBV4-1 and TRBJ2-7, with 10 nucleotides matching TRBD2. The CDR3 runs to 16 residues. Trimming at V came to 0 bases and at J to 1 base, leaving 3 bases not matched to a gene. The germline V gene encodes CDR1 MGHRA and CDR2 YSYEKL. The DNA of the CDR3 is TGCGCCAGCAGCCAAGATAGACTAGCGGGTTCCTACGAGCAGTACTTC. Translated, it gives CASSQDRLAGSYEQYF.

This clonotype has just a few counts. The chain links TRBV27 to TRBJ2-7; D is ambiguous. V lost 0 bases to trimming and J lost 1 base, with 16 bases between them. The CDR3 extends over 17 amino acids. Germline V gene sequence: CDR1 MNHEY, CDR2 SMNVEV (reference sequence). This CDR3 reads CASSLSMWLGESYEQYF. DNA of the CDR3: TGTGCCAGCAGTTTATCGATGTGGCTAGGAGAATCCTACGAGCAGTACTTC.

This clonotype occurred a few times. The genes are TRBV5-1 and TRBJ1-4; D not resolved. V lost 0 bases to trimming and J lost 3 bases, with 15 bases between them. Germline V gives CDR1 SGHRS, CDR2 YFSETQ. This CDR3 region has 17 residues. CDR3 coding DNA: TGCGCCAGCAGCTTGGGGATGGGCGCGGGCCCTAATGAAAAACTGTTTTTT. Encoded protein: CASSLGMGAGPNEKLFF.

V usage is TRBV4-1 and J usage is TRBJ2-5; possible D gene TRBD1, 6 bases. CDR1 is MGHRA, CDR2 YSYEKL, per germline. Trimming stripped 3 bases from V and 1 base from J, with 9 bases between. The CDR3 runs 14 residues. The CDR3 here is CASSHLTGQETQYF. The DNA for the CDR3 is TGCGCCAGCAGCCACTTGACAGGCCAAGAGACCCAGTACTTC.

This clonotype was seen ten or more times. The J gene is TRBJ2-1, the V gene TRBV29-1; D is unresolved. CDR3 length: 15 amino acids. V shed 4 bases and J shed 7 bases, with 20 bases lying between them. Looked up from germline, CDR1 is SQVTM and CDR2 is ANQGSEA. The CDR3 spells CSVAPGDTRGNEQFF. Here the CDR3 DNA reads TGCAGCGTTGCACCGGGTGACACGCGTGGAAATGAGCAGTTCTTC.

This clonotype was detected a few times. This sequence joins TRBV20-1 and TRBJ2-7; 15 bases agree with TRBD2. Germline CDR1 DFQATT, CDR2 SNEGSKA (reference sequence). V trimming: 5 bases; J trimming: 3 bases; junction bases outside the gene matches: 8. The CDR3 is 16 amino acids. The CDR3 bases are TGCAGTGCTCCTGGACTAGCGGGGGGGATTTACTACGAGCAGTACTTC. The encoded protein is CSAPGLAGGIYYEQYF.